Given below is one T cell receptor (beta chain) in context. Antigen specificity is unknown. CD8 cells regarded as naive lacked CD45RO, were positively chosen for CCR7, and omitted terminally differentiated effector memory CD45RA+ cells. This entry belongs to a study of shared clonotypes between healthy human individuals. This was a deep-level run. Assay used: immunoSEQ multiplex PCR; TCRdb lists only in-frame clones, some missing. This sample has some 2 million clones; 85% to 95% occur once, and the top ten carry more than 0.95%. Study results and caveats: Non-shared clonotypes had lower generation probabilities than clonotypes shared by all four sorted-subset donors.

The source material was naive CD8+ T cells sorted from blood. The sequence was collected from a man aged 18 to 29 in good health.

The CDR3 loop is CASSQDGTGGGNTEAFF. The CDR3 DNA reads TGCGCCAGCAGCCAAGATGGGACAGGGGGTGGAAACACTGAAGCTTTCTTT. The chain employs TRBV4-1 and TRBJ1-1; 11 positions match TRBD1. This CDR3 region has 17 residues. CDR1 and CDR2 (germline): MGHRA, YSYEKL. V trimming: 0 bases; J trimming: 2 bases; junction bases outside the gene matches: 5.